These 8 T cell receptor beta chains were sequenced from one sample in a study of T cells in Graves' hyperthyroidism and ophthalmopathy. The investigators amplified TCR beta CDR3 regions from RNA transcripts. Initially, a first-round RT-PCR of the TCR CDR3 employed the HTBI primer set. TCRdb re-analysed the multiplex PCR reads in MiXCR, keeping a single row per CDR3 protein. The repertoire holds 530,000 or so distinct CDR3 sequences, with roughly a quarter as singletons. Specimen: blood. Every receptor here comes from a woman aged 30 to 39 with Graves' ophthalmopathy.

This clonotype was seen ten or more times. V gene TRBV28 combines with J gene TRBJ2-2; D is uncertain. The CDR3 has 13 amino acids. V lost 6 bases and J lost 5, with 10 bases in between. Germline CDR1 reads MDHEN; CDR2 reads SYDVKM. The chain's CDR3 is CASRGPLTGELFF. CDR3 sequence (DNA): TGTGCCAGCAGAGGGCCACTAACCGGGGAGCTGTTTTTT.

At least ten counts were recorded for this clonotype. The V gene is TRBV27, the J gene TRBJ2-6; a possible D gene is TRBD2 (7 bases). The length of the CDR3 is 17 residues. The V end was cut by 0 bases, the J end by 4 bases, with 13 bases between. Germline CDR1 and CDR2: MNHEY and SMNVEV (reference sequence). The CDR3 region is CASSLSSGGQGANVLTF. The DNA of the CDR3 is TGTGCCAGCAGTTTATCATCCGGGGGGCAAGGGGCCAACGTCCTGACTTTC.

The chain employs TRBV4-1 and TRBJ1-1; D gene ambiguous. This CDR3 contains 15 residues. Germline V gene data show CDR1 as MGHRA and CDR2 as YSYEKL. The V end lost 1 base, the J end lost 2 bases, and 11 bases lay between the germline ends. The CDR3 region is CASSQVGGLNTEAFF. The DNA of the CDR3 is TGCGCCAGCAGCCAAGTTGGCGGGTTAAACACTGAAGCTTTCTTT.

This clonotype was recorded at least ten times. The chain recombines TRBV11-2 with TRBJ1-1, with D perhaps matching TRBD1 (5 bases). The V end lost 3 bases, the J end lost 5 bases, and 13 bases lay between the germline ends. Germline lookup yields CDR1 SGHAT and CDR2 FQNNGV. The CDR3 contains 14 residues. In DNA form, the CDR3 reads TGTGCCAGCAGCTTGGTTCAGGGATTGACTGAAGCTTTCTTT. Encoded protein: CASSLVQGLTEAFF.

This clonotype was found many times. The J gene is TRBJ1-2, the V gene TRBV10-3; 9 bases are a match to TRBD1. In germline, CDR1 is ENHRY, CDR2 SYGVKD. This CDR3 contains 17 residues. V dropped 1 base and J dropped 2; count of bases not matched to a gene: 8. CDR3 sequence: CAISELAGTGSNYGYTF. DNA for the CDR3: TGTGCCATCAGTGAGTTGGCGGGGACAGGGAGCAACTATGGCTACACCTTC.

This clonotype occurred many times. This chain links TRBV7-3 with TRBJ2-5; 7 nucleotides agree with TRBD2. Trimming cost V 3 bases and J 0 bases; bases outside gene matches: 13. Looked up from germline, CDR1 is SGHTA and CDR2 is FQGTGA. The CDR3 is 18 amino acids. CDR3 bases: TGTGCCAGCAGCTTCCCTTGCCCGCGGGGGTCCAACCAAGAGACCCAGTACTTC. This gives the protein CASSFPCPRGSNQETQYF.

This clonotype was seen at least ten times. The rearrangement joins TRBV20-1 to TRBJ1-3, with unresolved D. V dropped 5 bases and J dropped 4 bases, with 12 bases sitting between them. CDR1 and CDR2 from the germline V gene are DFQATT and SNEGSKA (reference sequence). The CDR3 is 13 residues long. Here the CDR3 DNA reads TGCAGTGCTGCCAGCGCATCCGGAAACACCATATATTTT. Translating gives CSAASASGNTIYF.

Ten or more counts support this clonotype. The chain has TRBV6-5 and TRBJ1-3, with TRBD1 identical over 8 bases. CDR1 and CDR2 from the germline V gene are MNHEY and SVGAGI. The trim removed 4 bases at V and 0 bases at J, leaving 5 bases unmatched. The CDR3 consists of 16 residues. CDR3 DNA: TGTGCCAGCAGTTCGACAGGGGACCTCTCTGGAAACACCATATATTTT. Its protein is CASSSTGDLSGNTIYF.